This TCR beta chain was captured in a study of identical twins. MiXCR, applied by TCRdb to the 5' RACE reads, yields one record per CDR3 protein. The data contain approximately 500,000 distinct CDR3 sequences, approximately 25% of them singletons. This clonotype was found a few times. There are 19 residues in the CDR3. Losses at the gene ends were 4 bases for V and 1 base for J; bases not matched to a gene: 9. CDR1 and CDR2 from the germline V gene are LGHDT and YNNKEL (reference sequence). These data were also reused for a study on T cells expressing NK-cell markers.

The chain has TRBV3-1 and TRBJ2-3; 15 bases align to TRBD2. The receptor was derived from a woman under 30 in good health. The sample comprised CD4+ T cells sorted from blood. The CDR3 here is CASSPRTSGRAGRTDTQYF. The CDR3 nucleotides read TGTGCCAGCAGCCCGAGGACTAGCGGGAGGGCCGGACGCACAGATACGCAGTATTTT.